These 26 T cell receptor beta chains were sequenced from one sample in a study of OX40 agonist ivuxolimab in advanced cancers. Produced via immunoSEQ multiplex PCR; TCRdb's table is partial and in-frame only. This table holds over 20,000 clones, around 84% found once. The sequences come from CD4+ or CD8+ T cells sorted from blood, collected in a trial of the OX40 agonist ivuxolimab. The origin of the receptors is an adult with an advanced solid tumor such as melanoma, head and neck, liver or kidney cancer.

CDR3 sequence (DNA): TGTGCCAGCATTCTCGGACAGGCTAACTATGGCTACACCTTC. The encoded protein is CASILGQANYGYTF. The V gene is TRBV5-6, the J gene TRBJ1-2; 7 bases agree with TRBD1. The CDR3 is 14 amino acids. Germline assignment: CDR1 SGHDT and CDR2 YYEEEE. J was trimmed by 0 bases and V by 6 bases; bases with no gene match: 5.

The chain links TRBV7-8 to TRBJ1-3; unclear D gene. This CDR3 comprises 14 residues. The V and J ends lost 1 base and 3 bases respectively, with 7 bases between them. Germline CDR1 SGHVS, CDR2 FQNEAQ. CDR3 loop: CASSLEKIGNTIYF. DNA of the CDR3: TGTGCCAGCAGCTTAGAGAAGATTGGAAACACCATATATTTT.

V and J are TRBV29-1 and TRBJ2-3, with TRBD2 identical over 7 bases. With V trimmed by 7 bases and J by 4 bases, 14 bases remained unmatched. CDR3 size: 15 residues. Germline V gene lookup returns CDR1 SQVTM and CDR2 ANQGSEA. CDR3 protein: CSASGGGPNPDTQYF. Here the CDR3 DNA reads TGCAGCGCCTCTGGGGGGGGACCGAATCCAGATACGCAGTATTTT.

This clone has a single count. This chain links TRBV7-8 with TRBJ2-7; TRBD1 matches 9 bases. Germline V gene lookup returns CDR1 SGHVS and CDR2 FQNEAQ. Losses at the gene ends were 6 bases for V and 3 bases for J; bases not matched to a gene: 6. This CDR3 has 14 amino acids. The CDR3 DNA is TGTGCCAGCAGTTTTGGGACAGGGATCTACGAGCAGTACTTC. It specifies CASSFGTGIYEQYF.

J is TRBJ2-5 and V is TRBV7-2; TRBD2 matches at 11 bases. Germline loops: CDR1 SGHTA, CDR2 FQGNSA. The CDR3 runs to 15 residues. V trimming: 2 bases; J trimming: 4 bases; junction bases outside the gene matches: 3. This CDR3 is CASSLTTSGVETQYF. CDR3 coding DNA: TGTGCCAGCAGCTTAACGACTAGCGGGGTAGAGACCCAGTACTTC.

The chain links TRBV7-9 to TRBJ2-5, with TRBD2 matching over 7 bases. Germline V gene data show CDR1 as SEHNR and CDR2 as FQNEAQ (reference sequence). J lost 2 bases, V lost 2 bases, and 5 bases had no gene match. The CDR3 extends over 15 amino acids. CDR3 nucleotide sequence: TGTGCCAGCAGCTTAACGGGGGGACTACAAGAGACCCAGTACTTC. Its translation: CASSLTGGLQETQYF.

The V and J genes are TRBV10-2 and TRBJ2-7; D tentatively reads TRBD1 or TRBD2 (6 bases each). Germline CDR1 WSHSY, CDR2 SAAADI. The CDR3 is 12 amino acids. The germline V and J ends were trimmed by 3 bases and 5 bases, with 8 bases remaining between them. In DNA form, the CDR3 reads TGCGCCAGCAGTGAAGGGGGGAACGAGCAGTACTTC. This encodes CASSEGGNEQYF.

The chain is built from TRBV4-3 and TRBJ2-7; 9 bases are shared with TRBD1. Per germline, CDR1 LGHNA and CDR2 YSLEER. J gave up 2 bases and V 1 base, and 0 bases lay outside the gene matches. This CDR3 comprises 14 residues. CDR3 DNA sequence: TGCGCCAGCAGCCAAGGACAGGGGGCCTACGAGCAGTACTTC. Translation: CASSQGQGAYEQYF.

The chain has TRBV4-1 and TRBJ1-5; D is unresolved. The germline CDR1 and CDR2 sequences are MGHRA and YSYEKL. The CDR3 loop spans 15 amino acids. V was cut by 0 bases and J by 4 bases, with 10 bases left in between. CDR3 protein: CASSQEIYMNQPQHF. The CDR3 bases are TGCGCCAGCAGCCAAGAGATTTATATGAATCAGCCCCAGCATTTT.

This chain links TRBV6-5 with TRBJ2-5, with 10 bases identical to TRBD1. The CDR3 contains 15 residues. CDR1 is MNHEY, CDR2 SVGAGI, per germline. J lost 2 bases, V lost 2 bases, and 2 bases had no gene match. Here the CDR3 reads CASSYGTGVQETQYF. CDR3 sequence (DNA): TGTGCCAGCAGTTACGGGACAGGGGTACAAGAGACCCAGTACTTC.

Sample share makes this clone medium-sized. The chain links TRBV4-3 to TRBJ2-6, with 7 bases fitting TRBD2. The V gene end was trimmed by 1 base and the J gene end by 0 bases; junction bases not matched to a gene: 0. CDR1 LGHNA and CDR2 YSLEER come from the germline V gene. The CDR3 extends over 16 amino acids. The CDR3 is CASSQAGGSGANVLTF. The CDR3 coding sequence is TGCGCCAGCAGCCAAGCGGGGGGCTCTGGGGCCAACGTCCTGACTTTC.

The V and J genes are TRBV6-5 and TRBJ2-2; D is ambiguous. Per the germline V gene, CDR1 is MNHEY and CDR2 is SVGAGI. The CDR3 length is 13 residues. Trimming shortened V by 4 bases and J by 5 bases, and 8 bases separated the two germline ends. CDR3 protein: CASSFSPTGELFF. The CDR3 nucleotides are TGTGCCAGCAGTTTTTCTCCAACCGGGGAGCTGTTTTTT.

The V call is TRBV5-1, the J call TRBJ2-5, with D uncertain. Germline V lookup: CDR1 SGHRS, CDR2 YFSETQ. CDR3 length: 12 residues. The V end lost 7 bases, the J end lost 0 bases, and 7 bases lay between the germline ends. The CDR3 region has the DNA TGCGCCAGCCGCCTGTACCAAGAGACCCAGTACTTC. This encodes CASRLYQETQYF.

The chain recombines TRBV5-4 with TRBJ2-5; the D call may be TRBD1 or TRBD2 (5 bases each). Germline V gene lookup returns CDR1 SGHNT and CDR2 YYREEE (reference sequence). This CDR3 contains 19 residues. Trimming took off 1 base at V and 2 bases at J, with 24 bases between the two ends. CDR3 sequence: CASSLRRQVFGAIQETQYF. CDR3 coding DNA: TGTGCCAGCAGCTTGCGTCGTCAGGTTTTCGGGGCAATTCAAGAGACCCAGTACTTC.

The chain links TRBV11-2 to TRBJ2-2; 9 bases match TRBD1. J was trimmed by 3 bases and V by 2 bases; bases with no gene match: 1. This CDR3 comprises 15 residues. Germline CDR1 reads SGHAT; CDR2 reads FQNNGV. The CDR3 nucleotides are TGTGCCAGCAGCTTATGGACAGGGGACACCGGGGAGCTGTTTTTT. Amino acids: CASSLWTGDTGELFF.

The chain links TRBV5-4 to TRBJ2-1; TRBD1 agrees at 7 bases. V lost 4 bases, J lost 4 bases, and 8 bases stayed unmatched. Germline V lookup: CDR1 SGHNT, CDR2 YYREEE (reference sequence). The length of the CDR3 is 15 residues. The CDR3 here is CASSTRQGWYNEQFF. CDR3 bases: TGTGCCAGCAGCACTCGACAGGGTTGGTACAATGAGCAGTTCTTC.

This clone counts as medium-sized. V gene TRBV11-2 combines with J gene TRBJ2-3; possibly TRBD1 or TRBD2 for D (6 bases each). Trimming shortened V by 5 bases and J by 3 bases, and 12 bases separated the two germline ends. Germline CDR1 is SGHAT and CDR2 is FQNNGV. The CDR3 consists of 14 residues. The CDR3 region is CASSPGGGTDTQYF. In nucleotides, the CDR3 is TGTGCCAGCAGCCCAGGAGGGGGTACAGATACGCAGTATTTT.

V usage is TRBV5-5 and J usage is TRBJ2-5; D may be TRBD2 (5 bases). Trimming removed 2 bases at V and 4 bases at J, with 18 bases between. Germline V CDR1 and CDR2: SGHKS, YYEKEE (reference sequence). The CDR3 loop spans 16 amino acids. The CDR3: CASSFPRGMKRETQYF. The CDR3, as DNA: TGTGCCAGCAGCTTCCCGCGAGGGATGAAACGAGAGACCCAGTACTTC.

The chain joins TRBV27 to TRBJ2-6; D remains ambiguous. The length of the CDR3 is 15 residues. Per the germline V gene, CDR1 is MNHEY and CDR2 is SMNVEV (reference sequence). Trimming took 0 bases from V and 0 from J, leaving 3 bases between them. CDR3 sequence (DNA): TGTGCCAGCAGTTTATCGGGCTCTGGGGCCAACGTCCTGACTTTC. It codes for CASSLSGSGANVLTF.

CDR3 sequence: CASIPGQGRTEAFF. DNA of the CDR3: TGTGCCAGCATCCCGGGACAGGGTCGCACTGAAGCTTTCTTT. This sequence joins TRBV27 and TRBJ1-1, with TRBD1 matching 9 bases. The CDR3 is made up of 14 amino acids. The V segment lost 7 bases and the J segment 4 bases; nucleotides outside the gene matches: 7. Germline V gene lookup returns CDR1 MNHEY and CDR2 SMNVEV (reference sequence).

J is TRBJ1-3 and V is TRBV4-3, with 7 nucleotides matching TRBD1. The ends lost 0 bases at V and 4 bases at J; junction bases unmatched: 15. The CDR3 consists of 19 residues. The germline gives CDR1 LGHNA, CDR2 YSLEER. The CDR3 DNA reads as TGCGCCAGCAGCCAAGAAAAAACAGGGGACAATGATAGGGGAAACACCATATATTTT. It translates to CASSQEKTGDNDRGNTIYF.

This clone was recorded once. This chain connects TRBV6-5 to TRBJ1-2, with 7 bases lining up with TRBD1. This CDR3 is 16 amino acids long. V was clipped by 0 bases and J by 0 bases; unmatched bases: 4. The germline V gene encodes CDR1 MNHEY and CDR2 SVGAGI. CDR3 in amino acids: CASSYSTGETNYGYTF. In DNA, the CDR3 is TGTGCCAGCAGTTACTCAACAGGGGAAACTAACTATGGCTACACCTTC.

This chain links TRBV6-5 with TRBJ1-5; unclear D gene. The V and J ends lost 6 bases and 4 bases respectively, with 16 bases between them. The CDR3 length is 15 residues. CDR1 and CDR2 (germline): MNHEY, SVGAGI. The CDR3: CASSPDTAGNQPQHF. The DNA of the CDR3 is TGTGCCAGCAGCCCTGACACGGCCGGGAATCAGCCCCAGCATTTT.

The gene calls are TRBV7-9 and TRBJ1-2; 10 nucleotides align to TRBD1. The CDR3 spans 15 residues. V was clipped by 5 bases and J by 5 bases; unmatched bases: 8. Germline CDR1 is SEHNR and CDR2 is FQNEAQ (reference sequence). CDR3 in amino acids: CASSKTGGWAYGYTF. CDR3 sequence (DNA): TGTGCCAGCAGCAAGACAGGGGGCTGGGCTTATGGCTACACCTTC.

The chain joins TRBV4-1 to TRBJ2-1; D may be TRBD2 (5 bases). The ends were cut back, 3 bases at V and 0 bases at J, with 15 bases in the middle. CDR1 is MGHRA, CDR2 YSYEKL, per germline. The CDR3 length is 17 residues. The CDR3 is CASSHRGQSSSYNEQFF. The CDR3 DNA reads as TGCGCCAGCAGCCACCGAGGGCAGTCGAGCTCCTACAATGAGCAGTTCTTC.

CDR3 DNA: TGTGCCAGCAGCCCGACGCGGGGGGGCCCCAGGGAGACCCAGTACTTC. Encoded protein: CASSPTRGGPRETQYF. This chain connects TRBV7-2 to TRBJ2-5, with TRBD2 matching over 9 bases. CDR1 and CDR2 from the germline V gene are SGHTA and FQGNSA. V trimming: 5 bases; J trimming: 5 bases; junction bases outside the gene matches: 12. The CDR3 spans 16 residues.